The entry below gives a single TCR beta chain sequence along with its context. The data stem from a study of blood T cell repertoires in COVID-19. Looking at the study overall: The United States, Italy and Spain provided the acute and convalescent COVID-19 samples. The analysed material was cDNA or gDNA that came from T cells, B-cell-depleted T cells, or PBMCs.

J was trimmed by 6 bases and V by 6 bases; bases with no gene match: 7. The germline V gene has CDR1 WSHSY and CDR2 SAAADI. The CDR3 spans 14 residues. Per the original data handling: Amplification of reference gene primers was used by the study to estimate nucleated cell counts. Data came from immunoSEQ multiplex PCR; TCRdb stores just in-frame clones and leaves some out. V, J and clone size reflect that table, while D and trimming were determined from the DNA. The sample yields about 140,000 clones, roughly 84% seen once. Specimen: peripheral blood. This TCR was recovered from a woman aged 60 to 75 with acute or convalescent COVID-19. The gene calls are TRBV10-2 and TRBJ1-2; 10 bases match TRBD1. The CDR3 nucleotides read TGCGCCAGCAGCGCCCCCGGGACAGGGGATGGCTACACCTTC. This sequence encodes CASSAPGTGDGYTF.